This T cell receptor (beta chain) was identified in a study of shared clonotypes between healthy human individuals. As for the study in general: Aged 18 to 49, the donors were a couple of women and a few men.

Sorted-subset replicate PCRs used about 200 ng of genomic DNA. This amount corresponded to tens of thousands of T cell genomes. Libraries were prepared by immunoSEQ multiplex PCR; TCRdb keeps only in-frame clonotypes and omits some of them. There are some 1 million clones in the sample; about 75% occur only once, and nearly 1.5% lies in the top ten. From germline, CDR1 is MNHEY and CDR2 SMNVEV (reference sequence). This CDR3 has 14 residues. With 6 bases removed from V and 7 bases from J, the gap between germline ends came to 13 bases. Healthy adults negative for HIV, lacking recent acute infections or vaccinations, served as donors. CD45RA-negative memory and CD45RA+ naive subsets were split from the CD4+ cells.

The material sequenced was memory CD4+ T cells sorted from blood. Subset: CD45RA-negative fraction. The chain couples TRBV27 to TRBJ1-6; tentative D call: TRBD1 (6 bases). The receptor comes from a man aged 18 to 35 in good health. CDR3 coding DNA: TGTGCCAGCAGGTTGGGGGGCTCCAATTCACCCCTCCACTTT. Protein product: CASRLGGSNSPLHF.